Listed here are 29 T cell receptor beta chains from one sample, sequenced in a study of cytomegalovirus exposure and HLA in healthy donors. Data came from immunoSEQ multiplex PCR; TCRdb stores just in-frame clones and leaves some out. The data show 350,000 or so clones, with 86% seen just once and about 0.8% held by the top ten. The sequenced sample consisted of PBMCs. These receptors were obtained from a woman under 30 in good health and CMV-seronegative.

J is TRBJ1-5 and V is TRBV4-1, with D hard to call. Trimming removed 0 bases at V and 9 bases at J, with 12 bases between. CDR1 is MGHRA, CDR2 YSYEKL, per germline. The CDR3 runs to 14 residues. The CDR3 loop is CASSQDEGNVPQHF. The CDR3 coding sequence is TGCGCCAGCAGCCAAGATGAGGGCAATGTGCCCCAGCATTTT.

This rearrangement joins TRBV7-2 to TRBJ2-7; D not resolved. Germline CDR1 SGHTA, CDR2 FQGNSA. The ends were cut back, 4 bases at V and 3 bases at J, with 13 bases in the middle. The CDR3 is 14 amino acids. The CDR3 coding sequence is TGTGCCAGCAGCTCTCCCCGCGGTGGCTACGAGCAGTACTTC. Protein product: CASSSPRGGYEQYF.

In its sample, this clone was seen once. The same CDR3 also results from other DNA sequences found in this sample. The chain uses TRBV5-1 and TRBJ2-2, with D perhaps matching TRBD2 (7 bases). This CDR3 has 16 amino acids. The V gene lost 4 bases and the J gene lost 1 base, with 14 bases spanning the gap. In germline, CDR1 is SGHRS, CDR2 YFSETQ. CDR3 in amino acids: CASSPGASGNTGELFF. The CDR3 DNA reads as TGCGCCAGCAGCCCGGGGGCTAGCGGGAACACCGGGGAGCTGTTTTTT. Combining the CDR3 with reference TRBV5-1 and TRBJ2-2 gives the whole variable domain KAGVTQTPRYLIKTRGQQVTLSCSPISGHRSVSWYQQTPGQGLQFLFEYFSETQRNKGNFPGRFSGRQFSNSRSEMNVSTLELGDSALYLCASSPGASGNTGELFFGEGSRLTVL.

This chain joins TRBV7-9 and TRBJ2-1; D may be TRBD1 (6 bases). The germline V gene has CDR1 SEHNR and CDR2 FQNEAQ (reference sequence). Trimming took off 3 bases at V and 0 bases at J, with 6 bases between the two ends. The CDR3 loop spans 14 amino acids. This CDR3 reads CASSFRGSYNEQFF. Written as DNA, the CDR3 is TGTGCCAGCAGCTTCAGGGGCTCCTACAATGAGCAGTTCTTC.

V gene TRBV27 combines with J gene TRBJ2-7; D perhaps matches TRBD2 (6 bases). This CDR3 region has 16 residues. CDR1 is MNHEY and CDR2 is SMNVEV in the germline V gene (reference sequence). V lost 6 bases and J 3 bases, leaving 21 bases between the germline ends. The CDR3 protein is CASSPPGLQGNYEQYF. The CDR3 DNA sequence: TGTGCCAGCAGCCCCCCGGGACTCCAAGGCAACTACGAGCAGTACTTC.

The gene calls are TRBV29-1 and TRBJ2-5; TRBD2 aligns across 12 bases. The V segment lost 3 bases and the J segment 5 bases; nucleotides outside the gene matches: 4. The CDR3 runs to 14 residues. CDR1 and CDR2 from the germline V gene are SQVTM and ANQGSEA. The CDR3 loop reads CSVDASGRAETQYF. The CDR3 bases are TGCAGCGTTGATGCTAGCGGGAGGGCGGAGACCCAGTACTTC.

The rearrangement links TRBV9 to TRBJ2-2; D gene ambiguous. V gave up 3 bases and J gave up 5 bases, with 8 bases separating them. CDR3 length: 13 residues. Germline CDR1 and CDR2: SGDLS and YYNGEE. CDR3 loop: CASSAVLTGELFF. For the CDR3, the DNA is TGTGCCAGCAGCGCAGTGCTGACCGGGGAGCTGTTTTTT.

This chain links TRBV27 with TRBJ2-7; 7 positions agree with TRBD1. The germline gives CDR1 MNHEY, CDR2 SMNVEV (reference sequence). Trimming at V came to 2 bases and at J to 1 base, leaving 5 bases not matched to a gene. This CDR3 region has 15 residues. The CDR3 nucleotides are TGTGCCAGCAGTTTAAAGACAGGGTGGTCCTACGAGCAGTACTTC. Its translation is CASSLKTGWSYEQYF.

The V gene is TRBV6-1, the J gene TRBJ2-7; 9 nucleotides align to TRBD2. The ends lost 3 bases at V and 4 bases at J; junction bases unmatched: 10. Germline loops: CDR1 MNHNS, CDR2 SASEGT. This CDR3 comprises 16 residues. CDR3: CASSESPAAGGYEQYF. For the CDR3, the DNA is TGTGCCAGCAGTGAGTCCCCCGCGGCGGGAGGGTACGAGCAGTACTTC.

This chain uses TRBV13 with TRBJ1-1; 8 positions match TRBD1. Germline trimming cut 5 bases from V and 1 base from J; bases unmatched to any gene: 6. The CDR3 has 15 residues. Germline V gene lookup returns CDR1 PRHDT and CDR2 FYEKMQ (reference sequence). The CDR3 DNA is TGTGCCAGCAGCCCGAGGGACAGGAGGAACACTGAAGCTTTCTTT. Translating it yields CASSPRDRRNTEAFF.

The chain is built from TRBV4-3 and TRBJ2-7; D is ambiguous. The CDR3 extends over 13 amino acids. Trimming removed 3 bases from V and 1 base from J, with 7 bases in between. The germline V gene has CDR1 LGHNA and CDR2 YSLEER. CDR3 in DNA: TGCGCCAGCAGCCACCAAACTTCCTACGAGCAGTACTTC. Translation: CASSHQTSYEQYF.

CDR3: CSVEVQGKNTGELFF. The CDR3 nucleotides read TGCAGCGTTGAGGTACAGGGGAAGAACACCGGGGAGCTGTTTTTT. The chain joins TRBV29-1 to TRBJ2-2; TRBD1 aligns across 7 bases. V gave up 3 bases and J gave up 1 base; unmatched junction bases: 5. There are 15 residues in the CDR3. The germline V gene has CDR1 SQVTM and CDR2 ANQGSEA.

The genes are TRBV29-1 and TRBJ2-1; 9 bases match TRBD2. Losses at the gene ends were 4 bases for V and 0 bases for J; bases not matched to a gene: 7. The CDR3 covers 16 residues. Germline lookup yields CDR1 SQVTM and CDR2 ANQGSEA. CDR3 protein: CSVVHAGGPSYNEQFF. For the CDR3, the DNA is TGCAGCGTTGTTCATGCGGGAGGGCCCTCCTACAATGAGCAGTTCTTC.

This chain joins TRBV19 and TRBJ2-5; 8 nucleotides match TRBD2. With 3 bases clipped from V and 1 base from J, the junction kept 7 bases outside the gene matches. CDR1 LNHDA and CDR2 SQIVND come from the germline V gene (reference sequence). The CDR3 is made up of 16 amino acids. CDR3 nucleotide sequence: TGTGCCAGTAGTATCGGGAGGGGCGGGGGCCAAGAGACCCAGTACTTC. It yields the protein CASSIGRGGGQETQYF.

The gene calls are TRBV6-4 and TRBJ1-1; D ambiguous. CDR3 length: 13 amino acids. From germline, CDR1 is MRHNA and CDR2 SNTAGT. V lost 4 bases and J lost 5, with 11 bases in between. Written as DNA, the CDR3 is TGTGCCAGCAGTGGTTTATTCGGGACTGAAGCTTTCTTT. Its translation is CASSGLFGTEAFF.

The CDR3 nucleotides are TGTGCCAGCAGTTCACAGGGACTAGCGGGAGTCTGGCCCCAGTACTTC. Its translation is CASSSQGLAGVWPQYF. The chain combines TRBV27 with TRBJ2-5; 14 positions agree with TRBD2. J gave up 9 bases and V 4 bases, and 10 bases lay outside the gene matches. Germline V CDR1 and CDR2: MNHEY, SMNVEV (reference sequence). The CDR3 is 16 amino acids.

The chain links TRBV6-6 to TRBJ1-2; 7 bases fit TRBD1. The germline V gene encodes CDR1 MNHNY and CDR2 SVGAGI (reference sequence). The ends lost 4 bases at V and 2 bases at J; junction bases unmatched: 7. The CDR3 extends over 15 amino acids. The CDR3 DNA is TGTGCCAGCAGTTCAAGACAGGGCTCGAACTATGGCTACACCTTC. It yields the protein CASSSRQGSNYGYTF.

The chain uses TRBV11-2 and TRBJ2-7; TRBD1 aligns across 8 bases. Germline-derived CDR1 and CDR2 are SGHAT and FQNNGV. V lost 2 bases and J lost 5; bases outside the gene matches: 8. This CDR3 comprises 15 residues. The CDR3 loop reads CASSLYGQGSNEQYF. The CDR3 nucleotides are TGTGCCAGCAGCTTATACGGACAGGGCAGCAACGAGCAGTACTTC.

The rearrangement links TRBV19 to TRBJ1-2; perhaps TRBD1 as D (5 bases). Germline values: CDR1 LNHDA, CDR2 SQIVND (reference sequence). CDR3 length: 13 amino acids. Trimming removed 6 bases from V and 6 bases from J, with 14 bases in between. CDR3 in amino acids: CASRLPPGDGYTF. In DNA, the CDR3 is TGTGCCAGTAGGTTGCCACCGGGGGATGGCTACACCTTC.

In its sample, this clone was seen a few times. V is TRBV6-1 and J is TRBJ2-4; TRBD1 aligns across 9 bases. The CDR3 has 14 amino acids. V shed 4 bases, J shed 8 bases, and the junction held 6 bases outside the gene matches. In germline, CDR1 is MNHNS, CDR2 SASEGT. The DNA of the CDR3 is TGTGCCAGCAGTGGAACAGGGGGCTGGGACATTCAGTACTTC. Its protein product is CASSGTGGWDIQYF.

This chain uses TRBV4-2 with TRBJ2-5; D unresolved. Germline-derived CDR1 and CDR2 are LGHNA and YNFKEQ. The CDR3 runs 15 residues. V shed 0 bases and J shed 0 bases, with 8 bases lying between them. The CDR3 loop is CASSQDARNQETQYF. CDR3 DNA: TGTGCCAGCAGCCAAGATGCGCGCAACCAAGAGACCCAGTACTTC.

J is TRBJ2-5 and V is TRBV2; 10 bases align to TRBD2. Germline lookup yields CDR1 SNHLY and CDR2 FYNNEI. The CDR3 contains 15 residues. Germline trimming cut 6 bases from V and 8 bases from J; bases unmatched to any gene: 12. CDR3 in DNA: TGTGCCAGCAGCCTCTTGGCCGGGACTAGCGCAACCCAGTACTTC. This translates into CASSLLAGTSATQYF. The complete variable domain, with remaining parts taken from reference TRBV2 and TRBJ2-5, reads EPEVTQTPSHQVTQMGQEVILRCVPISNHLYFYWYRQILGQKVEFLVSFYNNEISEKSEIFDDQFSVERPDGSNFTLKIRSTKLEDSAMYFCASSLLAGTSATQYFGPGTRLLVL.

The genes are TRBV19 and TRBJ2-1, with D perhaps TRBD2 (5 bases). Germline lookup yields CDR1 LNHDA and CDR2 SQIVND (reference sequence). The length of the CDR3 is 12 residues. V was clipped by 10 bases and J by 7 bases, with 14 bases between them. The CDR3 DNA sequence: TGTGCCACTGAGGGAGTCCGGAATGAGCAGTTCTTC. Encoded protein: CATEGVRNEQFF.

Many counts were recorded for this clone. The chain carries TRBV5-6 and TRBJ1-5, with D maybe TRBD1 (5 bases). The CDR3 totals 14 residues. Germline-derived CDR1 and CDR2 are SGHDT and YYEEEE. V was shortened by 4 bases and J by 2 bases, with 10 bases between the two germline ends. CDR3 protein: CASSRWGGNQPQHF. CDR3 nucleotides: TGTGCCAGCAGCCGCTGGGGGGGCAATCAGCCCCAGCATTTT.

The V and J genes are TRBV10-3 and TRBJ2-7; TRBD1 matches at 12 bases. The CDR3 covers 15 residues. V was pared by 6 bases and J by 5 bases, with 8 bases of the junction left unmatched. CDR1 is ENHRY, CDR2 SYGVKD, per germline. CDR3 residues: CAISGPGQGANEQYF. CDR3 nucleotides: TGTGCCATCAGCGGCCCGGGACAGGGGGCGAACGAGCAGTACTTC.

The CDR3 coding sequence is TGTGCCAGCAGCCAAGAAGGGAGCGGAACTTTCTACGAGCAGTACTTC. Its protein is CASSQEGSGTFYEQYF. This rearrangement joins TRBV4-2 to TRBJ2-7; D is possibly TRBD2 (5 bases). The germline V gene has CDR1 LGHNA and CDR2 YNFKEQ. Trimming removed 0 bases from V and 3 bases from J, with 15 bases in between. The CDR3 length is 16 residues.

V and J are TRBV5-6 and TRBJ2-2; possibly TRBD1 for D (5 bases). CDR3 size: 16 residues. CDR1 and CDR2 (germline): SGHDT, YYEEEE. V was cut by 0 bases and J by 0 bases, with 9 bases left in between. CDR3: CASSLVTGTNTGELFF. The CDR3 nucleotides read TGTGCCAGCAGCTTGGTTACAGGCACGAACACCGGGGAGCTGTTTTTT. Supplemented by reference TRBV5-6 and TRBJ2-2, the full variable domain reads DAGVTQSPTHLIKTRGQQVTLRCSPKSGHDTVSWYQQALGQGPQFIFQYYEEEERQRGNFPDRFSGHQFPNYSSELNVNALLLGDSALYLCASSLVTGTNTGELFFGEGSRLTVL.

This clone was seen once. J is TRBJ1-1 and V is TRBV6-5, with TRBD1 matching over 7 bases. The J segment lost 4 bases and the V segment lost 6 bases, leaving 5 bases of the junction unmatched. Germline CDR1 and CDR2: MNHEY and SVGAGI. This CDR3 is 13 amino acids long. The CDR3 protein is CASREGAGTEAFF. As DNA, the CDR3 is TGTGCCAGCAGGGAGGGGGCCGGCACTGAAGCTTTCTTT.

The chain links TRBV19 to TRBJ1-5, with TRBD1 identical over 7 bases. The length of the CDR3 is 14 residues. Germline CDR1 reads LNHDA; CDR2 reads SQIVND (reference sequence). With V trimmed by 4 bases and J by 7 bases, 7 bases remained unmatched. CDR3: CASSTTGARQPQHF. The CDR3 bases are TGTGCCAGTAGTACAACAGGGGCGCGGCAGCCCCAGCATTTT.